Listed here are 31 T cell receptor beta chains from one sample, sequenced in a study of cytomegalovirus exposure and HLA in healthy donors. Primers for the PCR totalled 60 Vbeta and 13 Jbeta. Sequencing used immunoSEQ multiplex PCR; TCRdb keeps in-frame clones, though not all of them. In the table there are roughly 150,000 clones, roughly 73% of which are singletons. The sample was PBMCs. The source is a man between 18 and 35 years old in good health and CMV-seropositive.

J is TRBJ2-3 and V is TRBV18; no reliable D call. Trimming took 4 bases from V and 3 from J, leaving 8 bases between them. The CDR3 runs to 13 residues. Germline CDR1 KGHSH, CDR2 LQKENI. CDR3 amino acids: CASSRPPTDTQYF. The CDR3 DNA follows: TGTGCCAGCTCACGTCCCCCAACAGATACGCAGTATTTT.

In its sample, this clone was seen once. V is TRBV5-1 and J is TRBJ2-7; 7 bases are a match to TRBD2. Germline CDR1 and CDR2: SGHRS and YFSETQ. The length of the CDR3 is 14 residues. V lost 4 bases, J lost 3 bases, and 7 bases stayed unmatched. The CDR3: CASSPRGGSYEQYF. The DNA of the CDR3 is TGCGCCAGCAGCCCCCGGGGCGGGAGCTACGAGCAGTACTTC.

The chain combines TRBV29-1 with TRBJ2-1; 7 nucleotides line up with TRBD2. Germline lookup yields CDR1 SQVTM and CDR2 ANQGSEA. There are 13 residues in the CDR3. CDR3 DNA: TGCACAGTGGAGCGGGGCACCTACAATGAGCAGTTCTTC. Translation gives CTVERGTYNEQFF.

J is TRBJ1-2 and V is TRBV28; D remains unclear. CDR1 and CDR2 from the germline V gene are MDHEN and SYDVKM. This CDR3 has 15 amino acids. The germline V and J ends were trimmed by 2 bases and 1 base, with 11 bases remaining between them. CDR3 bases: TGTGCCAGCAGTTTAGCGACTGGAGTTAACTATGGCTACACCTTC. It encodes CASSLATGVNYGYTF.

V is TRBV30 and J is TRBJ2-7, with D possibly TRBD2 on 5 matching bases. The V and J ends lost 2 bases and 5 bases respectively, with 13 bases between them. The CDR3 covers 13 residues. In germline, CDR1 is GTSNPN, CDR2 SVGIG (reference sequence). The CDR3 loop is CAWSSGIEDEQYF. The DNA for the CDR3 is TGTGCCTGGAGTTCCGGGATTGAGGACGAGCAGTACTTC.

A note on this clone: The germline gene is not matched at one end of the junction; a read error may be the cause. V usage is TRBV7-7 and J usage is TRBJ2-1; TRBD2 matches at 11 bases. CDR1 SSHAT and CDR2 FNYEAQ come from the germline V gene (reference sequence). This CDR3 has 19 amino acids. The CDR3 region has the DNA TGTGCTAGCAGCCCAGTTGTGTCTAGCGGGAGGTTTGGCCACAATGAGCAGTTCTTC. Residues: CASSPVVSSGRFGHNEQFF. Based on the CDR3 plus reference TRBV7-7 and TRBJ2-1, the full variable domain is GAGVSQSPRYKVTKRGQDVTLRCDPISSHATLYWYQQALGQGPEFLTYFNYEAQPDKSGLPSDRFSAERPEGSISTLTIQRTEQRDSAMYRCASSPVVSSGRFGHNEQFFGPGTRLTVL.

CDR3 sequence (DNA): TGCGCCAGCAGCTTGGGGACAGGTGCCTCCTACAATGAGCAGTTCTTC. Translation: CASSLGTGASYNEQFF. This rearrangement joins TRBV5-1 to TRBJ2-1; the match to TRBD1 covers 7 bases. CDR1 is SGHRS, CDR2 YFSETQ, per germline. V lost 0 bases to trimming and J lost 0 bases; unmatched junction nucleotides: 3. There are 16 residues in the CDR3.

The gene calls are TRBV6-4 and TRBJ2-3; D possibly corresponds to TRBD1 (6 bases). The CDR3 covers 14 residues. Trimming removed 3 bases from V and 2 bases from J, with 9 bases in between. CDR1 and CDR2 (germline): MRHNA, SNTAGT. CDR3 in amino acids: CASSEGTHTDTQYF. DNA for the CDR3: TGTGCCAGCAGTGAAGGGACACACACAGATACGCAGTATTTT.

The rearrangement links TRBV6-1 to TRBJ2-3; D is undetermined. The germline V gene has CDR1 MNHNS and CDR2 SASEGT. This CDR3 spans 15 amino acids. With 3 bases removed from V and 2 bases from J, the gap between germline ends came to 12 bases. This CDR3 is CASSDPQKITDTQYF. DNA for the CDR3: TGTGCCAGCAGTGACCCACAAAAAATCACAGATACGCAGTATTTT.

This chain joins TRBV7-9 and TRBJ2-4, with 7 bases lining up with TRBD1. V lost 4 bases, J lost 4 bases, and 13 bases stayed unmatched. Germline V gene lookup returns CDR1 SEHNR and CDR2 FQNEAQ (reference sequence). The CDR3 covers 17 residues. CDR3 bases: TGTGCCAGCAGCTGGGACAGAGACTATAAGGGGAAAAACATTCAGTACTTC. It yields the protein CASSWDRDYKGKNIQYF.

The chain recombines TRBV7-9 with TRBJ2-7; TRBD1 matches 9 bases. J lost 1 base, V lost 1 base, and 11 bases had no gene match. Germline loops: CDR1 SEHNR, CDR2 FQNEAQ (reference sequence). The CDR3 has 18 amino acids. CDR3 region: CASSLGSQGAVSSYEQYF. As DNA, the CDR3 is TGTGCCAGCAGCTTAGGATCACAGGGGGCTGTTTCTTCCTACGAGCAGTACTTC.

This clone was found a few times. The V and J genes are TRBV15 and TRBJ2-1; D is unresolved. The CDR3 totals 15 residues. The ends were cut back, 1 base at V and 2 bases at J, with 9 bases in the middle. CDR1 LNHNV and CDR2 YYDKDF come from the germline V gene (reference sequence). CDR3 DNA sequence: TGTGCCACCAGCAGAGGCGGAGTTACCTACAATGAGCAGTTCTTC. Residues: CATSRGGVTYNEQFF. The full variable domain, with the rest looked up from reference TRBV15 and TRBJ2-1, is DAMVIQNPRYQVTQFGKPVTLSCSQTLNHNVMYWYQQKSSQAPKLLFHYYDKDFNNEADTPDNFQSRRPNTSFCFLDIRSPGLGDTAMYLCATSRGGVTYNEQFFGPGTRLTVL.

This clone was picked up a small number of times. CDR3 protein: CASTARGGYTGELFF. The CDR3 DNA reads as TGTGCCAGCACGGCCCGGGGAGGTTACACCGGGGAGCTGTTTTTT. The chain employs TRBV2 and TRBJ2-2; D possibly corresponds to TRBD2 (6 bases). With 7 bases removed from V and 3 bases from J, the gap between germline ends came to 15 bases. Germline CDR1 and CDR2: SNHLY and FYNNEI. CDR3 length: 15 residues. Based on the CDR3 plus reference TRBV2 and TRBJ2-2, the full variable domain is EPEVTQTPSHQVTQMGQEVILRCVPISNHLYFYWYRQILGQKVEFLVSFYNNEISEKSEIFDDQFSVERPDGSNFTLKIRSTKLEDSAMYFCASTARGGYTGELFFGEGSRLTVL.

This clone has just one count. This sequence joins TRBV6-1 and TRBJ1-6; D is unclear. The V gene's germline CDR1 is MNHNS and CDR2 SASEGT. This CDR3 is built from 15 residues. Trimming took off 2 bases at V and 7 bases at J, with 12 bases between the two ends. CDR3 protein: CASSEYKSLNSPLHF. Here the CDR3 DNA reads TGTGCCAGCAGTGAATATAAAAGCCTAAATTCACCCCTCCACTTT.

The chain uses TRBV4-1 and TRBJ2-4, with D hard to call. V was pared by 4 bases and J by 0 bases, with 13 bases between. This CDR3 is 16 amino acids long. The germline gives CDR1 MGHRA, CDR2 YSYEKL. The CDR3 DNA follows: TGCGCCAGCAGCCGGGCCACGGTAGTAGCCAAAAACATTCAGTACTTC. This gives the protein CASSRATVVAKNIQYF.

The chain carries TRBV19 and TRBJ2-2; 13 bases align to TRBD2. After removal of 6 bases from V and 3 bases from J, the junction contained 13 bases not matched to a gene. The germline V gene has CDR1 LNHDA and CDR2 SQIVND (reference sequence). There are 19 residues in the CDR3. The CDR3 is CASSKRLAGGLLDTGELFF. The CDR3 DNA follows: TGTGCCAGTAGCAAGAGACTAGCGGGAGGCCTTTTGGACACCGGGGAGCTGTTTTTT.

The chain links TRBV4-1 to TRBJ2-1; 8 bases line up with TRBD2. V gave up 0 bases and J gave up 9 bases; unmatched junction bases: 13. This CDR3 comprises 17 residues. Germline values: CDR1 MGHRA, CDR2 YSYEKL. The CDR3 loop is CASSQDGRGAYVTEQFF. DNA of the CDR3: TGCGCCAGCAGCCAAGATGGGCGGGGGGCATACGTTACTGAGCAGTTCTTC.

The genes are TRBV19 and TRBJ2-7; no definite D call. Germline V CDR1 and CDR2: LNHDA, SQIVND (reference sequence). Trimming left V 1 base short and J 3 bases short, with 10 bases between. The CDR3 runs 14 residues. The CDR3, as DNA: TGTGCCAGTAGTATAGTAGTGGCGGACTACGAGCAGTACTTC. Translated: CASSIVVADYEQYF.

The chain carries TRBV29-1 and TRBJ2-7; 7 bases map to TRBD2. J lost 1 base, V lost 0 bases, and 3 bases had no gene match. The CDR3 loop spans 14 amino acids. Germline loops: CDR1 SQVTM, CDR2 ANQGSEA. CDR3 coding DNA: TGCAGCGTTGAAGAAGGCGGGAGATCCTACGAGCAGTACTTC. This gives the protein CSVEEGGRSYEQYF.

This clone was counted once. This sequence joins TRBV28 and TRBJ2-1; D remains unclear. V shed 4 bases and J shed 14 bases, with 15 bases lying between them. This CDR3 is built from 12 residues. Germline values: CDR1 MDHEN, CDR2 SYDVKM. The DNA for the CDR3 is TGTGCCAGCAGTTCACGAGGAGTTTCGGAGTTCTTC. It codes for CASSSRGVSEFF.

The chain has TRBV28 and TRBJ2-1; the match to TRBD1 covers 9 bases. The CDR3 runs to 16 residues. After removal of 2 bases from V and 5 bases from J, the junction contained 7 bases not matched to a gene. CDR1 MDHEN and CDR2 SYDVKM come from the germline V gene. CDR3 amino acids: CASSLLRTGAHNEQFF. The CDR3 nucleotides are TGTGCCAGCAGTTTACTGAGGACAGGGGCTCACAATGAGCAGTTCTTC.

This clone was observed a few times. The chain recombines TRBV7-9 with TRBJ1-3; the D is unclear. CDR3 length: 11 amino acids. CDR1 is SEHNR, CDR2 FQNEAQ, per germline (reference sequence). Trimming removed 8 bases at V and 3 bases at J, with 5 bases between. DNA of the CDR3: TGTGCCAGCGACAATGGAAACACCATATATTTT. Its protein product is CASDNGNTIYF.

The chain couples TRBV19 to TRBJ2-1; possibly TRBD2 for D (6 bases). V was shortened by 1 base and J by 0 bases, with 16 bases between the two germline ends. The CDR3 runs 18 residues. The germline gives CDR1 LNHDA, CDR2 SQIVND (reference sequence). DNA for the CDR3: TGTGCCAGTAGTATAGGTGGCGGGGTCAGCCTCTCCTACAATGAGCAGTTCTTC. Protein sequence: CASSIGGGVSLSYNEQFF.

The J gene is TRBJ2-1, the V gene TRBV4-1; D may be TRBD1 (6 bases). Trimming shortened V by 0 bases and J by 8 bases, and 8 bases separated the two germline ends. The CDR3 is made up of 13 amino acids. The V gene's germline CDR1 is MGHRA and CDR2 YSYEKL. CDR3 sequence (DNA): TGCGCCAGCAGCCAAGAACAGGGTTATGAGCAGTTCTTC. Amino acid sequence: CASSQEQGYEQFF.

The rearrangement links TRBV6-5 to TRBJ1-5; possibly TRBD1 for D (6 bases). The V end lost 5 bases, the J end lost 1 base, and 12 bases lay between the germline ends. Per germline, CDR1 MNHEY and CDR2 SVGAGI. This CDR3 is built from 15 residues. This CDR3 is CASSGKGESNQPQHF. The CDR3 DNA sequence: TGTGCCAGCAGTGGGAAGGGGGAAAGCAATCAGCCCCAGCATTTT.

The rearrangement links TRBV19 to TRBJ2-1; 10 bases are a match to TRBD2. The V gene's germline CDR1 is LNHDA and CDR2 SQIVND (reference sequence). The CDR3 runs 15 residues. V lost 3 bases and J lost 4; bases outside the gene matches: 3. CDR3 amino acids: CASSMTSGFYNEQFF. The CDR3 region has the DNA TGTGCCAGTAGTATGACTAGCGGGTTTTACAATGAGCAGTTCTTC.

This clone was counted a few times. The chain has TRBV18 and TRBJ2-7, with TRBD1 matching 10 bases. The CDR3 is 15 residues long. J lost 5 bases, V lost 8 bases, and 12 bases had no gene match. Germline V gene sequence: CDR1 KGHSH, CDR2 LQKENI. CDR3 DNA: TGTGCCAGCCGGGAATATCGGGACAGGGGCCACGAGCAGTACTTC. It specifies CASREYRDRGHEQYF.

This clone was seen more than once but under ten times. The chain has TRBV5-1 and TRBJ1-1, with a tentative D call TRBD1 (5 bases). The V gene lost 4 bases and the J gene lost 5 bases, with 18 bases spanning the gap. Germline V gene lookup returns CDR1 SGHRS and CDR2 YFSETQ. This CDR3 contains 15 residues. CDR3 loop: CASSIILREGTEAFF. DNA of the CDR3: TGCGCCAGCAGCATTATTTTGAGGGAGGGGACTGAAGCTTTCTTT.

This clone has only a few counts. CDR3: CASSQREGHVDTQYF. The CDR3 region has the DNA TGTGCCAGCAGCCAGCGGGAGGGCCACGTAGATACGCAGTATTTT. The chain uses TRBV5-8 and TRBJ2-3; 10 bases are a match to TRBD2. The CDR3 has 15 residues. The trim removed 4 bases at V and 5 bases at J, leaving 7 bases unmatched. From germline, CDR1 is SGHTS and CDR2 YDEGEE.

The J gene is TRBJ1-1, the V gene TRBV6-5, with 8 bases matching TRBD1. The CDR3 length is 14 residues. CDR1 is MNHEY, CDR2 SVGAGI, per germline. With V trimmed by 6 bases and J by 1 base, 4 bases remained unmatched. The CDR3 loop reads CASRRQGRNTEAFF. Written as DNA, the CDR3 is TGTGCCAGCAGGAGACAGGGGAGGAACACTGAAGCTTTCTTT.

This chain links TRBV7-2 with TRBJ2-5; 7 positions agree with TRBD1. Germline V gene sequence: CDR1 SGHTA, CDR2 FQGNSA. This CDR3 has 14 residues. Unmatched junction bases numbered 3, after V lost 3 bases and J lost 2 bases. The CDR3 sequence: CASSFRDRQETQYF. CDR3 DNA: TGTGCCAGCAGCTTCCGGGACAGACAAGAGACCCAGTACTTC.